Presented here are 18 T cell receptor gamma chains from one specimen sequenced in a study of intestinal T cells in coeliac disease. Each case's genomic DNA was extracted from ten approximately 4.9-µm formalin-fixed paraffin-embedded scrolls. The TRG library came from about 200 ng of biopsy DNA amplified with LymphoTrack primers. With CATT, TCRdb re-called clones from the multiplex PCR reads. The data hold about 1,000 gamma-chain clones, with 46% observed a single time. What was sequenced was a duodenal biopsy. The receptors were gathered from a human donor with celiac disease.

This clone is large. The CDR3 sequence: CATWNSNYYKKLF. CDR3 coding DNA: TGTGCCACCTGGAATTCGAATTATTATAAGAAACTCTTT. The chain recombines TRGV8 with TRGJ1 or TRGJ2. Germline assignment: CDR1 VENAVY and CDR2 YDSYNSRV. The CDR3 runs to 13 residues. With 6 bases clipped from V and 0 bases from J, the junction kept 5 bases outside the gene matches.

This clone was counted a single time. The J gene is TRGJ1 or TRGJ2, the V gene TRGV5. The CDR3 length is 15 residues. With 8 bases clipped from V and 6 bases from J, the junction kept 19 bases outside the gene matches. Germline-derived CDR1 and CDR2 are VINAFY and YDVSNSKD. CDR3 residues: CATLGQASFSYKKLF. CDR3 sequence (DNA): TGTGCCACCTTGGGACAGGCCTCCTTTTCTTATAAGAAACTCTTT.

The chain is built from TRGV2 and TRGJ1 or TRGJ2. The CDR3 consists of 15 residues. Germline V gives CDR1 EGSNGY, CDR2 YDSYNSKV. Trimming removed 0 bases from V and 3 bases from J; junction bases left unmatched: 8. The CDR3 is CATWDGSGVYYKKLF. The CDR3 DNA sequence: TGTGCCACCTGGGACGGGTCGGGGGTTTATTATAAGAAACTCTTT.

The chain joins TRGV8 to TRGJ1 or TRGJ2. Looked up from germline, CDR1 is VENAVY and CDR2 is YDSYNSRV. CDR3 length: 11 amino acids. Trimming at V came to 3 bases and at J to 10 bases, leaving 6 bases not matched to a gene. The CDR3 DNA is TGTGCCACCTGGGATTTTATAAAGAAACTCTTT. Its protein is CATWDFIKKLF.

Only a few counts were recorded for this clone. TCRdb's protein, taken from a much larger clone, differs from this DNA's translation at residue 5, likely owing to a read error; the protein displayed comes from the DNA. The chain uses TRGV9 and TRGJ1 or TRGJ2. The germline V gene encodes CDR1 GITISATS and CDR2 ISYDGTV (reference sequence). V lost 5 bases and J lost 3; bases outside the gene matches: 16. The CDR3 is made up of 16 amino acids. The CDR3 coding sequence is TGTGCCTTGTGGGGGGCGCTAAAAGGGTTTTATTATAAGAAACTCTTT. Translated: CALWGALKGFYYKKLF.

J is TRGJ1 or TRGJ2 and V is TRGV10. TRGV10 is placed among ORFs of uncertain function. Losses at the gene ends were 8 bases for V and 0 bases for J; bases not matched to a gene: 8. CDR3 length equals 14 residues. CDR3 in amino acids: CAAWGTTNYYKKLF. Written as DNA, the CDR3 is TGTGCTGCGTGGGGAACCACGAATTATTATAAGAAACTCTTT.

This clone is large. CDR3 bases: TGTGCCACCTGGGACGGGCCCGAAACCCTATCTTATTATAAGAAACTCTTT. Protein sequence: CATWDGPETLSYYKKLF. The J gene is TRGJ1 or TRGJ2, the V gene TRGV2. The V segment lost 0 bases and the J segment 3 bases; nucleotides outside the gene matches: 14. From germline, CDR1 is EGSNGY and CDR2 YDSYNSKV. The CDR3 runs to 17 residues.

The rearrangement uses TRGV5 and TRGJ1 or TRGJ2. J gave up 6 bases and V 2 bases, and 16 bases lay outside the gene matches. The germline V gene has CDR1 VINAFY and CDR2 YDVSNSKD. The CDR3 length is 16 residues. CDR3 sequence: CATWDTPKGFIYKKLF. The CDR3 DNA follows: TGTGCCACCTGGGACACACCTAAAGGGTTTATTTATAAGAAACTCTTT.

CDR3 coding DNA: TGTGCCACCTGGGATAATGTTTATTATAAGAAACTCTTT. It translates to CATWDNVYYKKLF. The chain recombines TRGV8 with TRGJ1 or TRGJ2. Trimming cost V 2 bases and J 3 bases; bases outside gene matches: 4. CDR1 and CDR2 from the germline V gene are VENAVY and YDSYNSRV. CDR3 size: 13 residues.

The genes are TRGV4 and TRGJ1 or TRGJ2. Germline CDR1 EGSTGY, CDR2 YDSYTSSV. Trimming took 0 bases from V and 1 from J; bases not matched to a gene: 15. The CDR3 length is 18 residues. CDR3 in DNA: TGTGCCACCTGGGATGGGTCCTACCCACCCACCAATTATTATAAGAAACTCTTT. This gives the protein CATWDGSYPPTNYYKKLF.

The chain carries TRGV2 and TRGJ1 or TRGJ2. Losses at the gene ends were 2 bases for V and 0 bases for J; bases not matched to a gene: 4. Germline V CDR1 and CDR2: EGSNGY, YDSYNSKV. The CDR3 is 14 residues long. The CDR3 is CATWDALNYYKKLF. The CDR3, as DNA: TGTGCCACCTGGGACGCCCTGAATTATTATAAGAAACTCTTT.

The chain joins TRGV10 to TRGJ1 or TRGJ2. TRGV10 is assigned to the ORF class and has an uncertain function. The V gene end was trimmed by 13 bases and the J gene end by 2 bases; junction bases not matched to a gene: 15. The CDR3 sequence is 14 residues long. The CDR3 DNA is TGTGCTGACGGAAAAAGGGGGGATTATTATAAGAAACTCTTT. This gives the protein CADGKRGDYYKKLF.

V usage is TRGV10 and J usage is TRGJP1. Being an ORF, TRGV10 has a function that is uncertain. This CDR3 spans 14 amino acids. The V segment lost 8 bases and the J segment 4 bases; nucleotides outside the gene matches: 8. The CDR3 reads CAAWIIGTGWFKIF. For the CDR3, the DNA is TGTGCTGCGTGGATTATCGGCACTGGTTGGTTCAAGATATTT.

This clone is judged large. The chain combines TRGV8 with TRGJ1 or TRGJ2. Germline values: CDR1 VENAVY, CDR2 YDSYNSRV. J lost 3 bases, V lost 3 bases, and 5 bases had no gene match. The CDR3 extends over 13 amino acids. In DNA, the CDR3 is TGTGCCACCTGGGATTGGATTTATTATAAGAAACTCTTT. Its protein is CATWDWIYYKKLF.

The rearrangement uses TRGV2 and TRGJ1 or TRGJ2. The CDR3 has 14 amino acids. Looked up from germline, CDR1 is EGSNGY and CDR2 is YDSYNSKV. V lost 1 base and J lost 7; bases outside the gene matches: 10. CDR3 sequence reads: CATWDGSRWYKKLF. The CDR3 bases are TGTGCCACCTGGGACGGAAGTCGTTGGTATAAGAAACTCTTT.

This clone is large. This sample includes further DNA sequences coding for the same CDR3. V is TRGV5 and J is TRGJP2. The J segment lost 7 bases and the V segment lost 0 bases, leaving 5 bases of the junction unmatched. The CDR3 spans 14 residues. The V gene's germline CDR1 is VINAFY and CDR2 YDVSNSKD. The CDR3 reads CATWDRTADWIKTF. In DNA form, the CDR3 reads TGTGCCACCTGGGACAGGACTGCTGATTGGATCAAGACGTTT.

The chain joins TRGV2 to TRGJ1 or TRGJ2. This CDR3 has 14 amino acids. Germline assignment: CDR1 EGSNGY and CDR2 YDSYNSKV. The V gene end was trimmed by 2 bases and the J gene end by 8 bases; junction bases not matched to a gene: 12. DNA for the CDR3: TGTGCCACCTGGGACGCCGCGGGGGGGCATAAGAAACTCTTT. It translates to CATWDAAGGHKKLF.

This clone was found a few times. TCRdb pairs this DNA with a much larger clone's protein that differs at residue 10, likely a read error; the protein shown was translated from the DNA. The chain recombines TRGV4 with TRGJP1. CDR3 length: 13 residues. CDR1 EGSTGY and CDR2 YDSYTSSV come from the germline V gene. CDR3 protein: CATWDTTGWLKIF. CDR3 DNA: TGTGCCACCTGGGATACCACTGGTTGGCTCAAGATATTT.